The TCR beta chain described here comes from a study of T cells in Graves' hyperthyroidism and ophthalmopathy. Findings and limits, study-wide: Expanded thyroid clonotypes (above 0.001) were mostly also found in blood.

The patients, who ranged from 18 to 65 in age, presented with newly diagnosed hyperthyroidism lasting under 2 months. Using RNA transcripts as the source, TCR beta CDR3 regions were amplified. An initial round of RT-PCR targeting the TCR CDR3 relied on the HTBI primer set. MiXCR, run by TCRdb on the multiplex PCR reads, gives a single entry per CDR3 protein. This table has under 400,000 distinct CDR3 sequences, roughly 13% appearing once. Germline V gene sequence: CDR1 SEHNR, CDR2 FQNEAQ (reference sequence). The V gene lost 3 bases and the J gene lost 6 bases, with 14 bases spanning the gap. The CDR3 extends over 14 amino acids. This clonotype was seen at least ten times. Its antigen is unknown.

Sequencing was carried out using blood. The sequence derives from a young woman with Graves' hyperthyroidism. The chain joins TRBV7-9 to TRBJ1-1, with a weak D call TRBD1 (5 bases). CDR3 region: CASSFETGGAEAFF. Here the CDR3 DNA reads TGTGCCAGCAGCTTCGAGACGGGAGGGGCTGAAGCTTTCTTT.